The rows below give T cell receptor beta chains drawn from one sample of a study of blood T cell repertoires in COVID-19. Sequenced by immunoSEQ multiplex PCR; TCRdb stores in-frame clones only, minus some. The repertoire includes approximately 240,000 clones, 80% to 90% of them detected once, and 1.4% sits in the top ten. The sequencing sample was made of peripheral blood. These receptors were taken from a woman aged 40 to 50 who had recovered from COVID-19. CDR3s leave out the opening cysteine and the closing phenylalanine or tryptophan. Fields, in order: V gene, J gene, CDR3 protein.

TRBV5-1	TRBJ2-7	ASSMSPSGYEQY
TRBV5-4	TRBJ2-2	ASSFAQENTGELF
TRBV24-1	TRBJ2-7	ATSEGIAGETYEQY
TRBV5-1	TRBJ1-2	ASSLEAARFGYT
TRBV6-6	TRBJ1-4	ASRPGVGELF
TRBV11-2	TRBJ1-2	ASSLGQGLANYGYT
TRBV7-2	TRBJ2-3	ASSRDRVSDTQY
TRBV6-5	TRBJ1-3	ASSTEGNTIY
TRBV7-2	TRBJ1-2	ASSPEGPGSYGYT
TRBV11-2	TRBJ2-1	ASSFDYSTTLDEQF
TRBV15	TRBJ2-6	ATSRQGGAFSGANVLT
TRBV6-6	TRBJ2-7	ASRRTASSYEQY
TRBV28	TRBJ1-6	ASSLISGGNSPLH
TRBV11-3	TRBJ2-5	ASSTTGLGETQY
TRBV6-5	TRBJ2-7	ASISSGQGTYEQY
TRBV3-1/TRBV3-2	TRBJ1-1	ASSQQGTEAF
TRBV10-3	TRBJ1-6	AISGGLDSPLH
TRBV18	TRBJ1-1	ASSPPVGQGGVNTEAF
TRBV25-1	TRBJ1-4	ASSKQGAGEKLF
TRBV4-3	TRBJ2-3	ASSLGGATDTQY
TRBV29-1	TRBJ2-3	SVGLAVSTDTQY
TRBV18	TRBJ2-3	ASSPWAGSTDTQY